A selection of T cell receptor beta chains follows, all from one sample in a study of T cell clonotyping in hematopoietic cell transplantation. Clones were sequenced by immunoSEQ multiplex PCR, and TCRdb holds only the in-frame ones, with some missing. This repertoire shows about 9,000 clones, more than 65% found once; its top ten account for roughly a third. Material: peripheral blood mononuclear cells, obtained before stem cell transplant. The receptors originated from a man between 60 and 70 years old with acute myeloid leukemia. Some clones in this sample may be carry-over from other donors' samples. Both conserved end residues are part of each CDR3. The order of the fields is CDR3 protein, V gene, D gene, J gene. A D gene is named only where the DNA matches it firmly.

CASSRQGAGTEAFF,TRBV14,TRBD1,TRBJ1-1
CASSKRDTWEWTEAFF,TRBV21-1,-,TRBJ1-1
CASSVGGANYGYTF,TRBV9,-,TRBJ1-2
CASSYSGSYTEAFF,TRBV6-5,-,TRBJ1-1
CAWSVTENTEAFF,TRBV30,-,TRBJ1-1
CASSLRGLMDF,TRBV28,-,TRBJ1-5
CASSLAGLAGRVIGTQYF,TRBV11-2,TRBD2,TRBJ2-5
CASSRTGGYGYTF,TRBV7-2,-,TRBJ1-2
CASSVGRAGTEAFF,TRBV9,-,TRBJ1-1
CASSEVGGEGGELFF,TRBV6-1,TRBD2,TRBJ2-2
CSVDKYNEQFF,TRBV29-1,-,TRBJ2-1
CASSPNGGHTEAFF,TRBV7-3,-,TRBJ1-1
CASSEGRGFPPYEQYF,TRBV6-1,-,TRBJ2-7
CASSLSQRDTDTQYF,TRBV7-8,TRBD2,TRBJ2-3
CASSLAGVQETQYF,TRBV5-4,-,TRBJ2-5
CASSLGPSGSGETQYF,TRBV27,TRBD2,TRBJ2-5
CAWSVLGQGGEKLFF,TRBV30,TRBD1,TRBJ1-4
CASAKTGSETQYF,TRBV30,TRBD1,TRBJ2-5